This is a list of T cell receptor beta chains from one sample in a study of T cell responses to AZD1222 COVID-19 vaccine. Here immunoSEQ multiplex PCR was the method, and the copy in TCRdb shows in-frame clones only, minus some. The table has 83,000 or so clones, about 90% seen once; the top ten hold 6.9%. The material was peripheral blood, obtained 28 days after the second AZD1222 dose. These TCRs come from an adult who received the AZD1222 COVID-19 vaccine. Both conserved end residues are part of each CDR3. The order of the fields is CDR3 protein, V gene, J gene.

cdr3_aa: CASSAALGGVGGYTF
v_call: TRBV6-4
j_call: TRBJ1-2

cdr3_aa: CSASHTDSSSYEQYF
v_call: TRBV20-1
j_call: TRBJ2-7

cdr3_aa: CASSYSTARETQYF
v_call: TRBV6-6
j_call: TRBJ2-5

cdr3_aa: CASSFQAGAYEQYF
v_call: TRBV27
j_call: TRBJ2-7

cdr3_aa: CASSTGQIYMNTEAFF
v_call: TRBV5-1
j_call: TRBJ1-1

cdr3_aa: CASSFRGRAYEQYF
v_call: TRBV27
j_call: TRBJ2-7

cdr3_aa: CASSLTGLANYGYTF
v_call: TRBV7-8
j_call: TRBJ1-2

cdr3_aa: CASSQDPSLIPPLHF
v_call: TRBV3-1/TRBV3-2
j_call: TRBJ1-6

cdr3_aa: CASSDTSGGYNEQFF
v_call: TRBV6-4
j_call: TRBJ2-1

cdr3_aa: CATSRDRPVRGHEQFF
v_call: TRBV15
j_call: TRBJ2-1

cdr3_aa: CAWRLPGPMNTEAFF
v_call: TRBV30
j_call: TRBJ1-1

cdr3_aa: CSVEVGGAETQYF
v_call: TRBV29-1
j_call: TRBJ2-5

cdr3_aa: CASMWGQGINQPQHF
v_call: TRBV28
j_call: TRBJ1-5

cdr3_aa: CASSFGAGEKLFF
v_call: TRBV7-9
j_call: TRBJ1-4

cdr3_aa: CSVPRLAGVVNEQFF
v_call: TRBV29-1
j_call: TRBJ2-1

cdr3_aa: CASSQTGQGREKLFF
v_call: TRBV4-1
j_call: TRBJ1-4

cdr3_aa: CASSRRTGGGTEAFF
v_call: TRBV5-4
j_call: TRBJ1-1

cdr3_aa: CASSLRRRPYEQYF
v_call: TRBV6-5
j_call: TRBJ2-7

cdr3_aa: CASSLTAGENYEQYF
v_call: TRBV7-3
j_call: TRBJ2-7

cdr3_aa: CASSFVVSYEQYF
v_call: TRBV5-5
j_call: TRBJ2-7

cdr3_aa: CASSPPRQGLAYTNEQFF
v_call: TRBV14
j_call: TRBJ2-1

cdr3_aa: CASSQGFRASGSYEQYF
v_call: TRBV4-2
j_call: TRBJ2-7

cdr3_aa: CASSLGTSGSVEQYF
v_call: TRBV3-1/TRBV3-2
j_call: TRBJ2-7